The 26 T cell receptor beta chains in this list originate from one sample, sequenced in a study of beta chain features in type 1 diabetes. Every isolated RNA sample was fully reverse transcribed, so sequencing captured expressed TCRB transcripts. Profiled with immunoSEQ multiplex PCR; TCRdb holds only in-frame clones, not every one. The profile shows about 370,000 clones, about 15% of them singletons. The sequenced sample consisted of naive CD4+ T cells from blood. The receptors originated from a woman aged 18-29 years in good health.

This clone turned up a few times. V is TRBV10-3 and J is TRBJ1-1, with 8 positions matching TRBD1. This CDR3 spans 16 amino acids. Germline V CDR1 and CDR2: ENHRY, SYGVKD. J was trimmed by 4 bases and V by 4 bases; bases with no gene match: 11. This CDR3 is CAISVNRGNGGTEAFF. The CDR3 DNA reads as TGTGCCATCAGTGTGAACAGGGGGAACGGAGGCACTGAAGCTTTCTTT.

CDR3 nucleotide sequence: TGTGCCAGCAGCCGAGGGACAGGGGGCTCTGGCTACACCTTC. Its translation: CASSRGTGGSGYTF. The chain uses TRBV6-5 and TRBJ1-2; 12 bases fit TRBD1. This CDR3 is built from 14 residues. The germline V gene has CDR1 MNHEY and CDR2 SVGAGI. V was clipped by 6 bases and J by 7 bases; unmatched bases: 6.

There are a few counts of this clone. The rearrangement uses TRBV11-2 and TRBJ2-3; 11 bases map to TRBD2. The CDR3 spans 16 residues. V dropped 5 bases and J dropped 0; count of bases not matched to a gene: 4. Germline V gives CDR1 SGHAT, CDR2 FQNNGV. The CDR3 is CASSPRLAGSTDTQYF. The DNA for the CDR3 is TGTGCCAGCAGCCCAAGACTAGCGGGAAGCACAGATACGCAGTATTTT.

The chain carries TRBV6-5 and TRBJ2-3; tentative D call: TRBD2 (5 bases). From germline, CDR1 is MNHEY and CDR2 SVGAGI. V was clipped by 2 bases and J by 0 bases, with 9 bases between them. There are 15 residues in the CDR3. The CDR3 bases are TGTGCCAGCAGTTACGGCGGGCTAAGCACAGATACGCAGTATTTT. Its translation: CASSYGGLSTDTQYF.

This clone has a handful of counts. This chain connects TRBV27 to TRBJ2-1; maybe TRBD1 (6 bases). Trimming took off 4 bases at V and 9 bases at J, with 16 bases between the two ends. Per germline, CDR1 MNHEY and CDR2 SMNVEV (reference sequence). This CDR3 has 14 amino acids. CDR3 DNA sequence: TGTGCCAGCAGTTCGGCAAACAGGGCGGCTGAGCAGTTCTTC. Amino acid sequence: CASSSANRAAEQFF.

This sequence joins TRBV18 and TRBJ2-2; no clear D. CDR3 size: 15 residues. Germline lookup yields CDR1 KGHSH and CDR2 LQKENI. Trimming took off 3 bases at V and 0 bases at J, with 8 bases between the two ends. CDR3 loop: CASSPATTNTGELFF. The CDR3 DNA follows: TGTGCCAGCTCACCGGCGACAACGAACACCGGGGAGCTGTTTTTT.

The chain carries TRBV27 and TRBJ2-7; a possible D gene is TRBD2 (6 bases). Germline lookup yields CDR1 MNHEY and CDR2 SMNVEV (reference sequence). V dropped 10 bases and J dropped 3 bases, with 13 bases sitting between them. CDR3 length: 12 residues. CDR3 in amino acids: CATQEGNYEQYF. CDR3 coding DNA: TGTGCCACCCAGGAGGGAAACTACGAGCAGTACTTC.

This chain uses TRBV4-2 with TRBJ2-5; 12 bases are shared with TRBD1. This CDR3 comprises 15 residues. CDR1 LGHNA and CDR2 YNFKEQ come from the germline V gene. V was clipped by 3 bases and J by 3 bases; unmatched bases: 2. The CDR3 protein is CASSHGTGGEETQYF. The CDR3 DNA follows: TGTGCCAGCAGCCATGGGACAGGGGGCGAAGAGACCCAGTACTTC.

This chain connects TRBV28 to TRBJ1-4, with D uncertain. The germline V and J ends were trimmed by 5 bases and 5 bases, with 12 bases remaining between them. The CDR3 has 14 amino acids. Per germline, CDR1 MDHEN and CDR2 SYDVKM. The CDR3 DNA is TGTGCCAGCAGTGGACCTGGGGAGAATGAAAAACTGTTTTTT. Encoded protein: CASSGPGENEKLFF.

This clone was counted only a few times. V is TRBV7-2 and J is TRBJ2-1, with D maybe TRBD1 (6 bases). CDR1 is SGHTA and CDR2 is FQGNSA in the germline V gene. V lost 5 bases and J lost 1, with 12 bases in between. CDR3 length equals 15 residues. The CDR3 reads CASSPDRQSYNEQFF. CDR3 DNA: TGTGCCAGCAGCCCCGACAGGCAATCCTACAATGAGCAGTTCTTC.

The chain couples TRBV29-1 to TRBJ2-1, with TRBD2 identical over 8 bases. Germline-derived CDR1 and CDR2 are SQVTM and ANQGSEA. The CDR3 runs 15 residues. V lost 4 bases to trimming and J lost 4 bases; unmatched junction nucleotides: 9. This chain's CDR3 is CSVAVVLAVYNEQFF. The CDR3 DNA follows: TGCAGCGTTGCAGTAGTACTAGCGGTTTACAATGAGCAGTTCTTC.

A few counts support this clone. The CDR3 loop reads CASSLAGLGQGRRETQYF. The DNA of the CDR3 is TGTGCCAGCAGCTTAGCAGGTTTGGGACAGGGGCGCCGGGAGACCCAGTACTTC. The chain carries TRBV7-9 and TRBJ2-5; 10 bases map to TRBD1. The CDR3 consists of 18 residues. Germline V gene data show CDR1 as SEHNR and CDR2 as FQNEAQ (reference sequence). The J segment lost 5 bases and the V segment lost 0 bases, leaving 12 bases of the junction unmatched.

This clone was observed a few times. The chain is built from TRBV30 and TRBJ2-1; 11 bases fit TRBD2. CDR1 and CDR2 from the germline V gene are GTSNPN and SVGIG (reference sequence). The length of the CDR3 is 14 residues. Trimming cost V 4 bases and J 12 bases; bases outside gene matches: 11. The chain's CDR3 is CAWNPGLAALGQFF. The CDR3 DNA is TGTGCCTGGAATCCGGGACTAGCGGCGCTGGGGCAGTTCTTC.

The chain combines TRBV29-1 with TRBJ1-1; D not certain. V gave up 2 bases and J gave up 5 bases, with 15 bases separating them. The CDR3 consists of 14 residues. Per the germline V gene, CDR1 is SQVTM and CDR2 is ANQGSEA. CDR3 nucleotide sequence: TGCAGCGTTGAAACCCCCGGGATCTATACTGAAGCTTTCTTT. Translated, it gives CSVETPGIYTEAFF.

J is TRBJ2-1 and V is TRBV5-1, with 9 bases lining up with TRBD1. From germline, CDR1 is SGHRS and CDR2 YFSETQ. This CDR3 region has 16 residues. Trimming cost V 4 bases and J 5 bases; bases outside gene matches: 10. For the CDR3, the DNA is TGCGCCAGCAGCCCGCGTCCCGGGACAGGGCACAATGAGCAGTTCTTC. Its protein product is CASSPRPGTGHNEQFF.

The genes are TRBV7-9 and TRBJ1-1; no clear D. Trimming took 4 bases from V and 4 from J, leaving 16 bases between them. Germline CDR1 reads SEHNR; CDR2 reads FQNEAQ (reference sequence). The CDR3 is 15 residues long. The CDR3 spells CASSSHFLGGTEAFF. The CDR3 DNA sequence: TGTGCCAGCAGCTCCCATTTCCTCGGAGGCACTGAAGCTTTCTTT.

The chain carries TRBV19 and TRBJ2-7; 8 positions agree with TRBD2. V lost 2 bases, J lost 5 bases, and 5 bases stayed unmatched. CDR1 is LNHDA and CDR2 is SQIVND in the germline V gene (reference sequence). The CDR3 runs 14 residues. The CDR3 DNA is TGTGCCAGTAGTATACTAGGCGGGAGGAACGAGCAGTACTTC. Residues: CASSILGGRNEQYF.

The J gene is TRBJ1-2, the V gene TRBV11-2, with D perhaps TRBD1 (6 bases). Trimming stripped 6 bases from V and 7 bases from J, with 12 bases between. From germline, CDR1 is SGHAT and CDR2 FQNNGV. The CDR3 has 12 residues. The DNA for the CDR3 is TGTGCCAGCAGGGCAGGGGCGGGTGGCTACACCTTC. Residues: CASRAGAGGYTF. The complete variable domain, with remaining parts taken from reference TRBV11-2 and TRBJ1-2, reads EAGVAQSPRYKIIEKRQSVAFWCNPISGHATLYWYQQILGQGPKLLIQFQNNGVVDDSQLPKDRFSAERLKGVDSTLKIQPAKLEDSAVYLCASRAGAGGYTFGSGTRLTVV.

This clone turned up a few times. J is TRBJ2-1 and V is TRBV5-1, with D perhaps TRBD1 (6 bases). Germline V lookup: CDR1 SGHRS, CDR2 YFSETQ. V dropped 2 bases and J dropped 2 bases, with 11 bases sitting between them. The CDR3 length is 15 residues. The CDR3 loop is CASSFTGTTYNEQFF. The CDR3 region has the DNA TGCGCCAGCAGCTTTACCGGGACAACCTACAATGAGCAGTTCTTC.

The chain couples TRBV30 to TRBJ1-1; D perhaps matches TRBD1 (5 bases). Trimming took off 2 bases at V and 3 bases at J, with 10 bases between the two ends. The CDR3 has 13 residues. Germline-derived CDR1 and CDR2 are GTSNPN and SVGIG (reference sequence). DNA of the CDR3: TGTGCCTGGAGTCTTTTAGGGGACACTGAAGCTTTCTTT. Translating gives CAWSLLGDTEAFF.

The CDR3 region is CASSSGSTSGRTDTQYF. The CDR3 DNA sequence: TGTGCCAGCAGCTCCGGTTCGACTAGCGGGAGAACAGATACGCAGTATTTT. V is TRBV7-9 and J is TRBJ2-3; 12 bases line up with TRBD2. V lost 4 bases, J lost 3 bases, and 8 bases stayed unmatched. There are 17 residues in the CDR3. Germline V gives CDR1 SEHNR, CDR2 FQNEAQ (reference sequence). The variable domain in full, with the rest retrieved from reference TRBV7-9 and TRBJ2-3, is DTGVSQNPRHKITKRGQNVTFRCDPISEHNRLYWYRQTLGQGPEFLTYFQNEAQLEKSRLLSDRFSAERPKGSFSTLEIQRTEQGDSAMYLCASSSGSTSGRTDTQYFGPGTRLTVL.

This clone was found a few times. The J gene is TRBJ1-1, the V gene TRBV20-1, with D possibly being TRBD1 (5 bases). Germline CDR1 reads DFQATT; CDR2 reads SNEGSKA (reference sequence). V was clipped by 5 bases and J by 13 bases, with 17 bases between them. The CDR3 totals 11 residues. The chain's CDR3 is CSAPGGGVGFF. The CDR3 DNA is TGCAGTGCTCCGGGAGGAGGGGTCGGTTTCTTT.

The sample holds a few counts of this clone. This chain links TRBV30 with TRBJ1-5; the match to TRBD1 covers 7 bases. The CDR3 has 14 residues. Germline V gene lookup returns CDR1 GTSNPN and CDR2 SVGIG (reference sequence). V was clipped by 2 bases and J by 5 bases; unmatched bases: 6. The CDR3 coding sequence is TGTGCCTGGAGTCCGGACAGGATTTATCAGCCCCAGCATTTT. It is translated as CAWSPDRIYQPQHF.

J is TRBJ1-5 and V is TRBV5-4; TRBD1 agrees at 7 bases. The CDR3 runs to 14 residues. V was pared by 4 bases and J by 4 bases, with 5 bases of the junction left unmatched. Germline lookup yields CDR1 SGHNT and CDR2 YYREEE (reference sequence). In DNA form, the CDR3 reads TGTGCCAGCAGCATTGACAGGGCTAATCAGCCCCAGCATTTT. This encodes CASSIDRANQPQHF. The variable domain in full, completed from reference TRBV5-4 and TRBJ1-5, reads ETGVTQSPTHLIKTRGQQVTLRCSSQSGHNTVSWYQQALGQGPQFIFQYYREEENGRGNFPPRFSGLQFPNYSSELNVNALELDDSALYLCASSIDRANQPQHFGDGTRLSIL.

This clone was seen a handful of times. The rearrangement uses TRBV9 and TRBJ2-7; TRBD2 matches at 10 bases. The CDR3 runs 15 residues. V lost 0 bases and J lost 1; bases outside the gene matches: 1. In germline, CDR1 is SGDLS, CDR2 YYNGEE. CDR3 sequence reads: CASSVASGRSYEQYF. The CDR3 coding sequence is TGTGCCAGCAGCGTAGCTAGCGGGAGATCCTACGAGCAGTACTTC.

The chain is built from TRBV9 and TRBJ1-3; 8 bases agree with TRBD1. This CDR3 region has 15 residues. Germline V gene lookup returns CDR1 SGDLS and CDR2 YYNGEE. Losses at the gene ends were 4 bases for V and 5 bases for J; bases not matched to a gene: 8. This CDR3 reads CASSSGQDGRNTIYF. The CDR3 coding sequence is TGTGCCAGCAGCTCGGGACAGGACGGTAGAAACACCATATATTTT.